This T cell receptor (beta chain) is drawn from a study of early T cells in non-severe SARS-CoV-2 infection. This clonotype has at least ten counts. CDR1 is SQVTM, CDR2 ANQGSEA, per germline. Trimming left V 6 bases short and J 4 bases short, with 15 bases between. This CDR3 comprises 13 residues. TCRdb re-derived calls from the 5' RACE reads in MiXCR, one entry per CDR3 protein. This sample has roughly 20,000 distinct CDR3 sequences, with 5.7% found just once. The specimen comprised whole blood, sampled at baseline. V and J are TRBV29-1 and TRBJ1-1, with D perhaps matching TRBD1 (5 bases). The TCR was taken from an adult who was a healthcare worker with PCR-confirmed SARS-CoV-2 infection or an uninfected control (not recorded which). CDR3 in DNA: TGCAGCGTGGGGAGGGGAGGAGGCACTGAAGCTTTCTTT. It yields the protein CSVGRGGGTEAFF.